The rows below give T cell receptor beta chains drawn from one sample of a study of cytomegalovirus exposure and HLA in healthy donors. Generated by immunoSEQ multiplex PCR, the TCRdb table keeps only in-frame clones and is missing some. Seen in this sample are about 33,000 clones; the ten most common clones hold around 4.2%. Sequenced: PBMCs. These receptors were collected from a middle-aged woman in good health and CMV-seropositive. Each CDR3 is given with its conserved first and last residue. The order of the fields is D gene, J gene, V gene, CDR3 length, CDR3 DNA, CDR3 protein. The D gene is left open where the match is weak.

D: TRBD2
J: TRBJ2-3
V: TRBV5-6
length: 16
DNA: TGTGCCAGCAGCACGTTACTAGCGGGAATATCAGATACGCAGTATTTT
CDR3: CASSTLLAGISDTQYF

D: TRBD1
J: TRBJ2-7
V: TRBV7-9
length: 15
DNA: TGTGCCAGCAGCCCTCTGACAGGGGTCTCCTACGAGCAGTACTTC
CDR3: CASSPLTGVSYEQYF

D: TRBD2
J: TRBJ2-7
V: TRBV4-2
length: 16
DNA: TGTGCCAGCAGCCAAGTCTTAGCGGGAGGTGGGATCGAGCAGTACTTC
CDR3: CASSQVLAGGGIEQYF

D: TRBD1
J: TRBJ1-2
V: TRBV28
length: 15
DNA: TGTGCCAGCAGTTTAGCCCCGGGACAGGGTTACGGCTACACCTTC
CDR3: CASSLAPGQGYGYTF

D: NA
J: TRBJ2-7
V: TRBV30
length: 13
DNA: TGTGCCTGGGATCGGGTAGCCTCCTACGAGCAGTACTTC
CDR3: CAWDRVASYEQYF

D: TRBD1
J: TRBJ2-3
V: TRBV11-2
length: 16
DNA: TGTGCCAGCAGCTGGCCCCGGACAGGGGGTACAGATACGCAGTATTTT
CDR3: CASSWPRTGGTDTQYF

D: NA
J: TRBJ1-1
V: TRBV6-5
length: 13
DNA: TGTGCCAGCAACCCCAGTACGAACACTGAAGCTTTCTTT
CDR3: CASNPSTNTEAFF

D: TRBD2
J: TRBJ2-2
V: TRBV18
length: 16
DNA: TGTGCCAGCTCACCACGTAGCGGGAGAAACACCGGGGAGCTGTTTTTT
CDR3: CASSPRSGRNTGELFF

D: NA
J: TRBJ1-1
V: TRBV6-5
length: 15
DNA: TGTGCCAGCAGTTACCCCCCAGGGGTGGGCACTGAAGCTTTCTTT
CDR3: CASSYPPGVGTEAFF

D: NA
J: TRBJ1-4
V: TRBV4-1
length: 16
DNA: TGCGCCAGCAGCCAGGGCAGGGCGAATCGAGTTGAAAAACTGTTTTTT
CDR3: CASSQGRANRVEKLFF

D: NA
J: TRBJ1-5
V: TRBV18
length: 15
DNA: TGTGCCAGCTCAGGGGGGTCCCAAAGGGTTCAGCCCCAGCATTTT
CDR3: CASSGGSQRVQPQHF

D: NA
J: TRBJ2-3
V: TRBV18
length: 14
DNA: TGTGCCAGCTCACCAGGGTCAGCGGCAGATACGCAGTATTTT
CDR3: CASSPGSAADTQYF

D: TRBD1
J: TRBJ2-2
V: TRBV2
length: 15
DNA: TGTGCCAGCAGTGGGGGACAGGGTCCTGTCGGGGAGCTGTTTTTT
CDR3: CASSGGQGPVGELFF

D: TRBD2
J: TRBJ2-2
V: TRBV9
length: 19
DNA: TGTGCCAGCAGCGTAGATCACGGTTGGACTAGCGGGAGGTCAGGGGAGCTGTTTTTT
CDR3: CASSVDHGWTSGRSGELFF

D: TRBD1
J: TRBJ2-5
V: TRBV7-2
length: 16
DNA: TGTGCCAGCAGCTCCGAGAGACAGGGGGGGTGGGAGACCCAGTACTTC
CDR3: CASSSERQGGWETQYF

D: TRBD1
J: TRBJ1-5
V: TRBV6-5
length: 13
DNA: TGTGCCAGCAGGAGGGGGCTGACTCAGCCCCAGCATTTT
CDR3: CASRRGLTQPQHF

D: NA
J: TRBJ2-7
V: TRBV10-3
length: 12
DNA: TGTGCCATCAGTGGCGATTCCTACGAGCAGTACTTC
CDR3: CAISGDSYEQYF

D: NA
J: TRBJ1-5
V: TRBV4-1
length: 14
DNA: TGCGCCAGCAGCCATCCGGAGGGGAATCAGCCCCAGCATTTT
CDR3: CASSHPEGNQPQHF

D: NA
J: TRBJ2-7
V: TRBV18
length: 14
DNA: TGTGCCAGCTCACCACAGGGGATAGCGGAGCCTCGGTACTTC
CDR3: CASSPQGIAEPRYF

D: NA
J: TRBJ2-7
V: TRBV5-5
length: 15
DNA: TGTGCCAGCAGCTTGGCCGTTTTCGGCCGGGGTGAGCAGTACTTC
CDR3: CASSLAVFGRGEQYF

D: TRBD2
J: TRBJ2-3
V: TRBV10-3
length: 14
DNA: TGTGCCATCGCCGGAGCGGGAGAGACAGATACGCAGTATTTT
CDR3: CAIAGAGETDTQYF

D: NA
J: TRBJ2-7
V: TRBV20-1
length: 11
DNA: TGCAGTGCTAGAGAGGGGCGCGAGCAGTACTTC
CDR3: CSAREGREQYF

D: NA
J: TRBJ2-1
V: TRBV11-2
length: 15
DNA: TGTGCCAGCAGCAAAGCCGGTGGGAGAAACAATGAGCAGTTCTTC
CDR3: CASSKAGGRNNEQFF

D: NA
J: TRBJ2-3
V: TRBV30
length: 13
DNA: TGTGCGGCCGGAGGGGAGGTCACAGATACGCAGTATTTT
CDR3: CAAGGEVTDTQYF

D: TRBD1
J: TRBJ2-2
V: TRBV28
length: 16
DNA: TGTGCCAGCAGTGGGACCCGGACAGGAGACACCGGGGAGCTGTTTTTT
CDR3: CASSGTRTGDTGELFF

D: NA
J: TRBJ2-7
V: TRBV14
length: 14
DNA: TGTGCCAGCAGCCAAGGACTAGTTGGCTACGAGCAGTACTTC
CDR3: CASSQGLVGYEQYF

D: TRBD1
J: TRBJ2-7
V: TRBV4-1
length: 15
DNA: TGCGCCAGCAGCCAACCGGGACAGGGGGCCTACGAGCAGTACTTC
CDR3: CASSQPGQGAYEQYF

D: TRBD1
J: TRBJ2-7
V: TRBV28
length: 15
DNA: TGTGCCAGCAGTTTATCCGGGACAGTTCTGAGTGAGCAGTACTTC
CDR3: CASSLSGTVLSEQYF

D: NA
J: TRBJ2-4
V: TRBV6-1
length: 12
DNA: TGTGCCACCTGGAGGGCCAGGGACATTCAGTACTTC
CDR3: CATWRARDIQYF

D: NA
J: TRBJ2-7
V: TRBV10-3
length: 14
DNA: TGTGCCATCAGTGTCGGGCAGGGCCCCTACGAGCAGTACTTC
CDR3: CAISVGQGPYEQYF

D: NA
J: TRBJ2-2
V: TRBV6-5
length: 13
DNA: TGTGCCAGCAGTTATGGCCTCACCGGGGAGCTGTTTTTT
CDR3: CASSYGLTGELFF

D: NA
J: TRBJ2-5
V: TRBV7-2
length: 16
DNA: TGTGCCAGCAGCTTAGAACCGAGACAGATCGAAGACACCCAGTACTTC
CDR3: CASSLEPRQIEDTQYF